This T cell receptor (beta chain) was recorded in a study of glioma-infiltrating T cells after dendritic cell vaccination. Study-wide context: Treatment, given 2003 to 2012, was autologous tumor lysate-pulsed dendritic cell vaccination. Regarding the study as a whole: Higher TCR clonality did not directly relate to longer survival.

A note on this clone: Its specificity is not known.

The PCR used 60 V beta and 13 J beta primers. Sequencing was performed with immunoSEQ multiplex PCR; in TCRdb, only in-frame clones are kept and a portion is missing. This table holds more than 100,000 clones, around 81% found once. V gave up 6 bases and J gave up 4 bases, with 10 bases separating them. Germline V gives CDR1 SGHTA, CDR2 FQGNSA. The length of the CDR3 is 13 residues. This receptor was taken from a human donor with glioblastoma. The rearrangement uses TRBV7-2 and TRBJ1-3; D unresolved. The material was blood, obtained before dendritic cell vaccination. The CDR3, as DNA: TGTGCCAGCAGGCCAACATTGGGAAACACCATATATTTT. Amino acids: CASRPTLGNTIYF.